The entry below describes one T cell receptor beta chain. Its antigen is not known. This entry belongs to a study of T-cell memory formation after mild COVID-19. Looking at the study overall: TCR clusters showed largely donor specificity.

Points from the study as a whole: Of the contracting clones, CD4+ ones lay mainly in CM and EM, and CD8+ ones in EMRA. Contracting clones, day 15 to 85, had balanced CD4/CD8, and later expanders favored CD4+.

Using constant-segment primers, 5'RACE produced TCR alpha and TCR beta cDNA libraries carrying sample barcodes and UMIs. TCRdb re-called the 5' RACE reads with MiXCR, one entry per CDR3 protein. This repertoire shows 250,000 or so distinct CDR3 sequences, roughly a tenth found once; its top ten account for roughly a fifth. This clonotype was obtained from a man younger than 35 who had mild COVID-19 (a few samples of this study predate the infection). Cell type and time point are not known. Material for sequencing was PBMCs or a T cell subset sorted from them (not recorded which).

This chain's CDR3 is CATSRGNEGLDTQYF. CDR3 sequence (DNA): TGTGCCACCAGCAGAGGGAACGAAGGATTAGATACGCAGTATTTT. V and J are TRBV15 and TRBJ2-3; D not resolved. V shed 1 base and J shed 5 bases, with 13 bases lying between them. CDR1 and CDR2 (germline): LNHNV, YYDKDF (reference sequence). The CDR3 is 15 residues long.